This T cell receptor beta chain was captured by sequencing in a study of beta chain features in type 1 diabetes. Investigators reverse transcribed all isolated RNA, so they sequenced expressed TCRB transcripts. Using immunoSEQ multiplex PCR, the repertoire was profiled, and TCRdb retains in-frame clones only, with some absent. This sample has roughly 230,000 clones, with 9% to 10% found just once. This clone was seen only a few times. Trimming took off 0 bases at V and 7 bases at J, with 16 bases between the two ends. CDR3 length equals 15 residues. Germline-derived CDR1 and CDR2 are SGDLS and YYNGEE.

The origin of this receptor is a young woman in good health. Sample: naive CD4+ T cells from blood. The chain combines TRBV9 with TRBJ1-1, with D perhaps matching TRBD1 (5 bases). CDR3 protein: CASSVAGPIASEAFF. DNA of the CDR3: TGTGCCAGCAGCGTAGCAGGGCCCATAGCCAGTGAAGCTTTCTTT.